The TCR beta chain under discussion was sequenced for a study of blood T cell repertoires in COVID-19. Overall study: Sites in the United States, Italy and Spain provided acute and convalescent COVID-19 samples. T cells, B-cell-depleted T cells, or PBMCs provided the cDNA or gDNA that served as material.

Sequenced by immunoSEQ multiplex PCR; TCRdb stores in-frame clones only, minus some. The table has more than 100,000 clones, 89% seen once; the top ten hold 3.5%. V dropped 5 bases and J dropped 9; count of bases not matched to a gene: 12. The CDR3 sequence is 16 residues long. Germline V gene lookup returns CDR1 LNHDA and CDR2 SQIVND (reference sequence). The rearrangement links TRBV19 to TRBJ2-1; TRBD1 agrees at 11 bases. The clonotype was recovered from an older woman with acute or convalescent COVID-19. The sequencing input was peripheral blood. CDR3 region: CASSRFWTGGKTEQFF. CDR3 bases: TGTGCCAGTAGTCGATTTTGGACAGGGGGCAAGACTGAGCAGTTCTTC.